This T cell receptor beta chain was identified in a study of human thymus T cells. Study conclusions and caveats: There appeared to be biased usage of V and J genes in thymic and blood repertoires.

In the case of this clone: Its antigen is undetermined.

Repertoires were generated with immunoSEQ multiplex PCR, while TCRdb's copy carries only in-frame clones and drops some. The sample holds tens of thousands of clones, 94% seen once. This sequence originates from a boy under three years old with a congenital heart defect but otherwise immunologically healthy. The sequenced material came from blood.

The CDR3, as DNA: TGTGCCATCAGTGACGACAGGGGGCGAGGGGCTTTCTTT. It is translated as CAISDDRGRGAFF. The chain combines TRBV10-3 with TRBJ1-1; 10 bases line up with TRBD1. The germline gives CDR1 ENHRY, CDR2 SYGVKD. V dropped 3 bases and J dropped 11; count of bases not matched to a gene: 6. The CDR3 spans 13 residues.